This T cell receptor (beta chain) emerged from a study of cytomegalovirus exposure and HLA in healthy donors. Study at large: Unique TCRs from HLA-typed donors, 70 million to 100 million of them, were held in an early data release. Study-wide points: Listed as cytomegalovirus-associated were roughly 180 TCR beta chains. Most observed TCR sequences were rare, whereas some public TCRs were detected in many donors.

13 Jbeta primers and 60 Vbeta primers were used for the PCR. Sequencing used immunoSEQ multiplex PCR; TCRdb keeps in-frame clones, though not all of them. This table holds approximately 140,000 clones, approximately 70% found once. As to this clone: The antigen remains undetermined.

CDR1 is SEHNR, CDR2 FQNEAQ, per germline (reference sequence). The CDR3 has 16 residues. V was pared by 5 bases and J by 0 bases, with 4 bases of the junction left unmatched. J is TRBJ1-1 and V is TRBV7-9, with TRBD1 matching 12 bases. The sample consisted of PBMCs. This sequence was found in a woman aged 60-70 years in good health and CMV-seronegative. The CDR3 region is CASSPGQGAMNTEAFF. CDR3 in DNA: TGTGCCAGCAGCCCGGGACAGGGGGCAATGAACACTGAAGCTTTCTTT.